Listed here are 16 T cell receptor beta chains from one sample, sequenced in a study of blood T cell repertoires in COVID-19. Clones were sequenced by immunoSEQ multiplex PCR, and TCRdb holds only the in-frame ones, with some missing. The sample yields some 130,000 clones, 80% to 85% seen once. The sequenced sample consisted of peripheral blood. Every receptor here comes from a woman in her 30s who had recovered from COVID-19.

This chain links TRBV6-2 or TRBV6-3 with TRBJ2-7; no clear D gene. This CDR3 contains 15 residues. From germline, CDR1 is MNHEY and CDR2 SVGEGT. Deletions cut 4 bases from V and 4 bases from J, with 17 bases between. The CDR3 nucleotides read TGTGCCAGCAGTTCCCCCCGCGCCGGGTTGTACGAGCAGTACTTC. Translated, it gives CASSSPRAGLYEQYF.

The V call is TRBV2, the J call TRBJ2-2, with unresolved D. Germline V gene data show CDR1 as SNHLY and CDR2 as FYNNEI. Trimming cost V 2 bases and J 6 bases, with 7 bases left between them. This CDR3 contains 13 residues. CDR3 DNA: TGTGCCAGCAGTGAAAGTCGGGCCGGGGAGCTGTTTTTT. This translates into CASSESRAGELFF.

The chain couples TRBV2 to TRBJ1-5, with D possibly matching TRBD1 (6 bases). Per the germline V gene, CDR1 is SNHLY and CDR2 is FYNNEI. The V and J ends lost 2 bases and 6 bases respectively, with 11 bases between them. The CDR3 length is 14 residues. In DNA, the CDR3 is TGTGCCAGCAGTGAAACTACAGGGATTCAGCCCCAGCATTTT. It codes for CASSETTGIQPQHF. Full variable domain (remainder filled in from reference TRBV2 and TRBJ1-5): EPEVTQTPSHQVTQMGQEVILRCVPISNHLYFYWYRQILGQKVEFLVSFYNNEISEKSEIFDDQFSVERPDGSNFTLKIRSTKLEDSAMYFCASSETTGIQPQHFGDGTRLSIL.

In DNA form, the CDR3 reads TGTGCCAGCAGCCCCTCAGGGAGGTACGGCTACACCTTC. Its protein is CASSPSGRYGYTF. This chain links TRBV9 with TRBJ1-2; tentative D call: TRBD1 (5 bases). The CDR3 spans 13 residues. V shed 4 bases and J shed 8 bases, with 15 bases lying between them. The V gene's germline CDR1 is SGDLS and CDR2 YYNGEE.

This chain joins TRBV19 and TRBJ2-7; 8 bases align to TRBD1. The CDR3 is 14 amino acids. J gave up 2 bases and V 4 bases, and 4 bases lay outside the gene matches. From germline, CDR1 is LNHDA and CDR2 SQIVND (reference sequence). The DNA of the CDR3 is TGTGCCAGTAGTACCGGGACAGGTGCCTACGAGCAGTACTTC. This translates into CASSTGTGAYEQYF.

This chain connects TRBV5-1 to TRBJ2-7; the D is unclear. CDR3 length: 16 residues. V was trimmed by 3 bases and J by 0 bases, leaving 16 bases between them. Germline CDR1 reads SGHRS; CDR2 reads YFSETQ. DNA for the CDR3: TGCGCCAGCAGCTCCCCAATCGCTGGCAGCTCCTACGAGCAGTACTTC. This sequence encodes CASSSPIAGSSYEQYF.

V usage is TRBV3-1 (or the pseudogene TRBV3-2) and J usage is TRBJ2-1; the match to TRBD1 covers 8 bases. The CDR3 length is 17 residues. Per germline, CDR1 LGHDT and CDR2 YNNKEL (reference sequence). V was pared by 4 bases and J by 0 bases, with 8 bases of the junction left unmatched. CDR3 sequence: CASSPGQGANSYNEQFF. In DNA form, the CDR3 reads TGTGCCAGCAGCCCAGGACAGGGCGCTAACTCCTACAATGAGCAGTTCTTC.

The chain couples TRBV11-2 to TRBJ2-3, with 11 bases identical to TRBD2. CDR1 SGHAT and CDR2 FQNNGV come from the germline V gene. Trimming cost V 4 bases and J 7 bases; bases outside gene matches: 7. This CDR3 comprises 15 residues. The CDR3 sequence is CASSSPGLADHTQYF. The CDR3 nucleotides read TGTGCCAGCAGCTCCCCGGGACTAGCGGATCATACGCAGTATTTT.

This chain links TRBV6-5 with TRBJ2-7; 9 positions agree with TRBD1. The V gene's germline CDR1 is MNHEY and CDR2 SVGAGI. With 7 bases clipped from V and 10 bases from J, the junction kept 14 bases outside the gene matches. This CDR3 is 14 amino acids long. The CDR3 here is CASTSSTGGKKQYF. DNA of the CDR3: TGTGCCAGCACCTCATCGACAGGGGGTAAGAAACAGTACTTC.

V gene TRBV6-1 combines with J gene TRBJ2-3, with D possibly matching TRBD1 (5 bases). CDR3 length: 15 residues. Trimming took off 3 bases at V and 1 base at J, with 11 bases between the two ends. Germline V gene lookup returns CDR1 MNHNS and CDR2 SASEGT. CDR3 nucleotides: TGTGCCAGCAGTGATCTAGGACAAGGCACAGATACGCAGTATTTT. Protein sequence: CASSDLGQGTDTQYF.

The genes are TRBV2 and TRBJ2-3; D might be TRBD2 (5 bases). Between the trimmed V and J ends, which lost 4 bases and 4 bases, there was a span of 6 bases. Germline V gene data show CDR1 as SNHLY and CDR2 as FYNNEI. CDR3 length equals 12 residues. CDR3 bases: TGTGCCAGCAGTGGAGGGTCAGATACGCAGTATTTT. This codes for CASSGGSDTQYF.

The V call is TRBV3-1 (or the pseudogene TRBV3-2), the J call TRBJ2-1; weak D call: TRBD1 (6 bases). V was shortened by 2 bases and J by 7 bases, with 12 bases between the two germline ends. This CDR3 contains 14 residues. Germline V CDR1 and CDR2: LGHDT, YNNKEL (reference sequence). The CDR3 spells CASSQRSGANEQFF. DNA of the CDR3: TGTGCCAGCAGCCAAAGATCAGGGGCAAATGAGCAGTTCTTC.

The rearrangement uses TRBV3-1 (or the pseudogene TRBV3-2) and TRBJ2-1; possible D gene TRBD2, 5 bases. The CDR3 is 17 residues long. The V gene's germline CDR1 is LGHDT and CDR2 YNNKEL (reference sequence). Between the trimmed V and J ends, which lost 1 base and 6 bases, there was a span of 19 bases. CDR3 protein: CASSQGRGLSGSNEQFF. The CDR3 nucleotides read TGTGCCAGCAGCCAAGGCCGCGGACTGTCAGGCAGCAATGAGCAGTTCTTC.

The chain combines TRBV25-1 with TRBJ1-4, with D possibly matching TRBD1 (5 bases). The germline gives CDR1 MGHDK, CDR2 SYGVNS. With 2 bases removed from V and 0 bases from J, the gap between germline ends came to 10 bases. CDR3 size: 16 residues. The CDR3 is CASSEAGAATNEKLFF. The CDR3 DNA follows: TGTGCCAGCAGTGAAGCTGGGGCGGCAACTAATGAAAAACTGTTTTTT.

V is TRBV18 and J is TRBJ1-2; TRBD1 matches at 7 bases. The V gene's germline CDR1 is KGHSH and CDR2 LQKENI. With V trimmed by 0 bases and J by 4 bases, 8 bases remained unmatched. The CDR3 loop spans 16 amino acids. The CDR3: CASSPPDRSKTYGYTF. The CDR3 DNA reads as TGTGCCAGCTCACCACCGGACAGGTCGAAGACCTATGGCTACACCTTC.

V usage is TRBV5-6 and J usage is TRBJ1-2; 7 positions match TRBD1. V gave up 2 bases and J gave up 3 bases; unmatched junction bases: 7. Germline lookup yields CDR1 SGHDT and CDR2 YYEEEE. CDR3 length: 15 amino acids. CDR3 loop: CASSFTTGTHYGYTF. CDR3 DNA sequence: TGTGCCAGCAGCTTTACGACAGGGACACACTATGGCTACACCTTC.